This is a list of T cell receptor beta chains from one sample in a study of cytomegalovirus exposure and HLA in healthy donors. Libraries were prepared by immunoSEQ multiplex PCR; TCRdb keeps only in-frame clonotypes and omits some of them. This table has some 110,000 clones, approximately 88% appearing once. The sequenced sample was PBMCs. The receptors were gathered from a man younger than 35 in good health and CMV-seronegative. The CDR3 runs from the conserved cysteine through the conserved F or W. D genes are given only for firm matches. Part of the rows lack a size; the others show once, few, many or a class for expanded clones.

clone_size j_call d_call v_call cdr3_nt cdr3_aa
NA TRBJ1-2 NA TRBV28 TGTGCCAGCAGCCCACCGAGGCCCTTGTCTTCGGATGGCTACACCTTC CASSPPRPLSSDGYTF
NA TRBJ2-7 NA TRBV4-3 TGCGCCAGCAGCCAAGAAACCGGGAGAGGAACCTACGAGCAGTACTTC CASSQETGRGTYEQYF
once TRBJ1-2 TRBD1 TRBV7-9 TGTGCCAGCAGCCCCCGGACAGGGAACTATGGCTACACCTTC CASSPRTGNYGYTF
NA TRBJ2-2 NA TRBV19 TGTGCCAGTAGTGGCCAGGGCTATTTCCCTCTCGGCGGGGAGCTGTTTTTT CASSGQGYFPLGGELFF
NA TRBJ2-2 NA TRBV2 TGTGCCAGCCTACAGGGTTACACCGGGGAGCTGTTTTTT CASLQGYTGELFF
NA TRBJ2-1 TRBD2 TRBV19 TGTGCCAGTTCTTGGACTAGTTCCAATGAGCAGTTCTTC CASSWTSSNEQFF
once TRBJ2-7 NA TRBV9 TGTGCCAGCAGCGTAGCTACGGGAGTCTACGAGCAGTACTTC CASSVATGVYEQYF
NA TRBJ2-3 TRBD1 TRBV15 TGTGCCACCAGCAGAATCGGGACAGGGCACACAGATACGCAGTATTTT CATSRIGTGHTDTQYF
NA TRBJ1-3 TRBD1 TRBV28 TGTGCCAGCAGCCGAGATAACAGGGGGCGCAGCTACACCATATATTTT CASSRDNRGRSYTIYF
NA TRBJ2-7 NA TRBV6-5 TGTGCCAGCAGTTCAAGGGATCGGCAGGGGTACGAGCAGTACTTC CASSSRDRQGYEQYF
NA TRBJ1-1 NA TRBV11-1 TGTGCCAGCAGCTTGGAGACTAGAGCTAACACTGAAGCTTTCTTT CASSLETRANTEAFF
NA TRBJ2-1 TRBD2 TRBV5-1 TGCGCCAGCAGCTTCTGGACTAGCGGCGCGGGGAATGAGCAGTTCTTC CASSFWTSGAGNEQFF
NA TRBJ2-7 NA TRBV5-1 TGCGCCAGCAGCTGGGGAGTTTTTCCGGGGGACTACGAGCAGTACTTC CASSWGVFPGDYEQYF
NA TRBJ2-2 NA TRBV7-2 TGTGCCAGCAGCTTAACGCTAGTTCGCACCGGGGAGCTGTTTTTT CASSLTLVRTGELFF
NA TRBJ2-7 NA TRBV7-9 TGTGCCAGCAGCTTCCGGGACCAGGGGGGCGAGCAGTACTTC CASSFRDQGGEQYF
NA TRBJ2-1 TRBD1 TRBV12-5 TGTGCTAGTGGCCCTCTCGGGACAGGGACGAGTGAGCAGTTCTTC CASGPLGTGTSEQFF
once TRBJ2-1 NA TRBV14 TGTGCCAGCAGCCAACCGGGACTCCGTTTGAATGAGCAGTTCTTC CASSQPGLRLNEQFF
NA TRBJ2-7 TRBD2 TRBV7-9 TGTGCCAGCAGCCACACCCGGACTAGCGGGATCTACGAGCAGTACTTC CASSHTRTSGIYEQYF
NA TRBJ1-1 NA TRBV7-9 TGTGCCAGCAGCTTAGTTACGGACAGTGAAGAAGCTTTCTTT CASSLVTDSEEAFF
NA TRBJ2-7 NA TRBV7-8 TGTGCCAGCAGTTTACATAGAGGGGGACCTTCCTACGAGCAGTACTTC CASSLHRGGPSYEQYF
NA TRBJ1-5 NA TRBV4-1 TGCGCCAGCAGCCAGGGAAACGCCCGGAGGTACAATCAGCCCCAGCATTTT CASSQGNARRYNQPQHF
NA TRBJ1-1 TRBD1 TRBV6-1 TGTGCCAGCAGTGGAACCGGGACAGGGGTAGAAGCTTTCTTT CASSGTGTGVEAFF
NA TRBJ1-1 NA TRBV6-1 TGTGCCAGCAGTGAGCAGGGGCCCACTGAAGCTTTCTTT CASSEQGPTEAFF
NA TRBJ1-3 NA TRBV6-1 TGTGCCACTCGGGAGATTTCGGGAAACACCATATATTTT CATREISGNTIYF
NA TRBJ2-5 TRBD2 TRBV5-1 TGCGCCAGCACGACTAGCCTGCAAGAGACCCAGTACTTC CASTTSLQETQYF
NA TRBJ2-2 TRBD2 TRBV4-2 TGTGCCAGCAGCCAATCGCTAGCGGGAGGTAGGAACACCGGGGAGCTGTTTTTT CASSQSLAGGRNTGELFF
NA TRBJ2-5 NA TRBV7-2 TGTGCCAGCAGCTCGCTCCGGGAGACCCAGTACTTC CASSSLRETQYF
NA TRBJ2-7 NA TRBV5-6 TGTGCCAGCAGCTTATGGGGGGAGAACTACGAGCAGTACTTC CASSLWGENYEQYF
NA TRBJ1-4 TRBD1 TRBV27 TGTGCCAGCAGTCCCTCTAGGACAGGAGGTAATGAAAAACTGTTTTTT CASSPSRTGGNEKLFF
NA TRBJ1-2 TRBD1 TRBV5-1 TGCGCCAGCAGGAGGGACAGGGATAATGGCTACACCTTC CASRRDRDNGYTF
NA TRBJ1-3 TRBD1 TRBV4-1 TGCGCCAGCAGCCAAGCCTTACAGGGGGCGCGGGGAAACACCATATATTTT CASSQALQGARGNTIYF
NA TRBJ2-7 NA TRBV19 TGTGCCAGTAGTATAGGGACAGCCGACTCCTACGAGCAGTACTTC CASSIGTADSYEQYF
NA TRBJ2-7 NA TRBV5-1 TGCGCCAGCAAAATTATCGGCGGGCCAAGCTCCTACGAGCAGTACTTC CASKIIGGPSSYEQYF
NA TRBJ2-3 TRBD2 TRBV4-1 TGCGCCAGCAGCCGCGGACTAGTTCCTGCAGATACGCAGTATTTT CASSRGLVPADTQYF
once TRBJ2-7 NA TRBV5-6 TGTGCCAGCAGTACTGGGGAGCGGCCTTACGAGCAGTACTTC CASSTGERPYEQYF
NA TRBJ1-2 NA TRBV14 TGTGCCAGCAGCCACGGGACAACTTATGGCTACACCTTC CASSHGTTYGYTF
NA TRBJ2-7 NA TRBV10-1 TGCGCCAGCAGTGAAATTACAGGGCGCGAGCAGTACTTC CASSEITGREQYF
NA TRBJ2-7 TRBD2 TRBV11-2 TGTGCCAGCAGCTTAGAAGGACTAGCGGGAGGCGAGCAGTACTTC CASSLEGLAGGEQYF
NA TRBJ2-1 TRBD1 TRBV10-3 TGTGCCATCAGTGAGGGTAGGACAGGGGTCAATGAGCAGTTCTTC CAISEGRTGVNEQFF
NA TRBJ2-7 TRBD1 TRBV19 TGTGCCAGTAGTAATCCGGGACAGGGATTCGACGAGCAGTACTTC CASSNPGQGFDEQYF
NA TRBJ1-2 NA TRBV10-3 TGTGCCATCAGAAACAGGGAGCAGAACTATGGCTACACCTTC CAIRNREQNYGYTF
NA TRBJ1-5 TRBD1 TRBV6-5 TGTGCCAGCAGTACAGGGGGCGATCAGCCCCAGCATTTT CASSTGGDQPQHF
many TRBJ2-1 TRBD2 TRBV4-3 TGCGCCAGCAGCCAAGATCGGTTAGCGGGGAACAACAATGAGCAGTTCTTC CASSQDRLAGNNNEQFF
NA TRBJ1-2 NA TRBV7-9 TGTGCCAGCAGCTTAGGGCGGGGCTACACCTTC CASSLGRGYTF
NA TRBJ2-7 NA TRBV28 TGTGCCAGCAGTTCTGATGGACTTCCCGCCTACGAGCAGTACTTC CASSSDGLPAYEQYF
NA TRBJ2-2 NA TRBV18 TGTGCCAGCTCGAGCGTTCAAAGTCCCAACACCGGGGAGCTGTTTTTT CASSSVQSPNTGELFF
NA TRBJ2-5 NA TRBV20-1 TGCAGTGCGCGGTCCCAAGAGACCCAGTACTTC CSARSQETQYF
NA TRBJ1-2 TRBD1 TRBV27 TGTGCCAGCAGTACAGGGGGGGGATACTATGGCTACACCTTC CASSTGGGYYGYTF